These 3 T cell receptor beta chains share one sample of origin, sequenced in a study of tumor-infiltrating lymphocytes in primary liver carcinoma. Synthesis of TCR beta cDNA was carried out from 450 to 650 ng total RNA with a constant-region primer. Employing slightly modified ARM-PCR, three nested multiplex PCR rounds were run, and these gave rise to the TCR beta libraries. The two initial PCR rounds, around 11 cycles each, used TRBV1-TRBV30 forward and C-beta reverse primers. TCRdb reprocessed the multiplex PCR reads with MiXCR, giving one entry per CDR3 protein. The sample lists hundreds of thousands of distinct CDR3 sequences; about three fifths were seen once. The researchers obtained blood RNA from unsorted whole blood and also extracted germline DNA. The sequencing sample was made of peripheral blood. The receptors derive from a woman in her twenties or thirties with primary liver carcinoma and hepatitis B virus infection.

For the CDR3, the DNA is TGTGCCAGCAGCGTGGGACTAGGGGGGTACGAGCAGTACTTC. Its protein is CASSVGLGGYEQYF. J is TRBJ2-7 and V is TRBV4-2; TRBD2 agrees at 8 bases. The CDR3 has 14 amino acids. Germline-derived CDR1 and CDR2 are LGHNA and YNFKEQ. V dropped 5 bases and J dropped 4; count of bases not matched to a gene: 7.

Details on this clonotype: A clone one base away is much larger, so this may be a read error. The chain uses TRBV29-1 and TRBJ2-1; the D gene is possibly TRBD2 (5 bases). The CDR3 length is 11 residues. Germline V CDR1 and CDR2: SQVTM, ANQGSEA. This chain's CDR3 is CSAPTGGERFF. The DNA for the CDR3 is TGCAGCGCCCCGACTGGAGGTGAGCGGTTCTTC.

In its sample, this clonotype was seen many times. The V call is TRBV29-1, the J call TRBJ2-7; D is possibly TRBD2 (5 bases). Germline-derived CDR1 and CDR2 are SQVTM and ANQGSEA. The CDR3 loop spans 14 amino acids. Trimming shortened V by 6 bases and J by 1 base, and 16 bases separated the two germline ends. The CDR3 DNA sequence: TGCAGCGTGGCGGGCTTCTCTTCGTCCTACGAGCAGTACTTC. Amino acids: CSVAGFSSSYEQYF.